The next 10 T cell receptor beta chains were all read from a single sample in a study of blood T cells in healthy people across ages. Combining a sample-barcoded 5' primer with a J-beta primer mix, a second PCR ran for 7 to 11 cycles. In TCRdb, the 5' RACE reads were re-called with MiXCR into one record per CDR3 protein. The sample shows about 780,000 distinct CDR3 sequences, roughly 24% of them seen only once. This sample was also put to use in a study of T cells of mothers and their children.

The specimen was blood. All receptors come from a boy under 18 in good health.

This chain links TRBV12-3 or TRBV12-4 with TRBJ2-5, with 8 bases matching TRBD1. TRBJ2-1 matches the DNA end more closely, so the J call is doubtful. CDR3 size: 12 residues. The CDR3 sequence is CASSVTGVEQFF. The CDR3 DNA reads TGTGCCAGCAGTGTGACAGGGGTTGAGCAGTTCTTC.

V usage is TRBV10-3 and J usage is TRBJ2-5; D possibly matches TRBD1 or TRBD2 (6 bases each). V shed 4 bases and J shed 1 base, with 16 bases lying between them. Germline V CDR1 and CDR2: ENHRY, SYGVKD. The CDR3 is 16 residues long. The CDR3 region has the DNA TGTGCCATCAGTGGAGGAGGGGGAACCTCCCAAGAGACCCAGTACTTC. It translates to CAISGGGGTSQETQYF.

The CDR3 region is CSEHRGSTDTQYF. The DNA for the CDR3 is TGCAGCGAGCACAGGGGAAGCACAGATACGCAGTATTTT. The chain joins TRBV29-1 to TRBJ2-3, with TRBD1 identical over 7 bases. This CDR3 contains 13 residues. Germline values: CDR1 SQVTM, CDR2 ANQGSEA. V lost 7 bases and J lost 0; bases outside the gene matches: 4.

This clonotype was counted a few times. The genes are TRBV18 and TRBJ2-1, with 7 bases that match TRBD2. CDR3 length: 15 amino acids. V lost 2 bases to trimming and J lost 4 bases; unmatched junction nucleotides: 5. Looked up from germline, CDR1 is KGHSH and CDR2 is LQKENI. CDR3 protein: CASSPGREGYNEQFF. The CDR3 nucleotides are TGTGCCAGCTCACCAGGCAGGGAGGGGTACAATGAGCAGTTCTTC.

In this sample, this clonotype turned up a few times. The CDR3 region has the DNA TGTGCCAGCAGCCAAGCGGTAGCCTACGAGCAGTACTTC. It codes for CASSQAVAYEQYF. The V call is TRBV14, the J call TRBJ2-7, with unresolved D. The germline V and J ends were trimmed by 1 base and 2 bases, with 6 bases remaining between them. The CDR3 length is 13 residues. Per the germline V gene, CDR1 is SGHDN and CDR2 is FVKESK.

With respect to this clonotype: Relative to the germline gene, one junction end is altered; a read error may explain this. The CDR3 spells CAGSFAGPLETQYF. CDR3 coding DNA: TGCGCCGGCAGCTTCGCCGGACCGCTGGAGACCCAGTACTTC. The chain links TRBV5-1 to TRBJ2-5; D uncertain. The CDR3 consists of 14 residues. The germline V gene has CDR1 SGHRS and CDR2 YFSETQ.

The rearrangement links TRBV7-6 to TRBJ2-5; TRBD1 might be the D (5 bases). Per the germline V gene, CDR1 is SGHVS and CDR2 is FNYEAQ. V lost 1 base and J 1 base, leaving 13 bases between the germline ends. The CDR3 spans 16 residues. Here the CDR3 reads CASSLGGRAVQETQYF. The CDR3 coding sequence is TGTGCCAGCAGCTTAGGGGGCCGGGCAGTCCAAGAGACCCAGTACTTC.

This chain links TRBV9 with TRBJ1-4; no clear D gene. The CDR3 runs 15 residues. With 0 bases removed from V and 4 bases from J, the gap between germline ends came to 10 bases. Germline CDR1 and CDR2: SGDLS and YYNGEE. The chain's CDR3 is CASSVVGEINEKLFF. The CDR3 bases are TGTGCCAGCAGCGTAGTCGGGGAGATTAATGAAAAACTGTTTTTT. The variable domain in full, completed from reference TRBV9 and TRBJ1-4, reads DSGVTQTPKHLITATGQRVTLRCSPRSGDLSVYWYQQSLDQGLQFLIQYYNGEERAKGNILERFSAQQFPDLHSELNLSSLELGDSALYFCASSVVGEINEKLFFGSGTQLSVL.

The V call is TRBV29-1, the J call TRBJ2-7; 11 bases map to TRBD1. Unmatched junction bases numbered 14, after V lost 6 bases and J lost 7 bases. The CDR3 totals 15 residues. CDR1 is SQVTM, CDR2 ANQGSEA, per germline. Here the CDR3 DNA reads TGCAGCGTCAACGCCCCAGGACAGGGGGCTGGGGAGCAGTACTTC. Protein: CSVNAPGQGAGEQYF.

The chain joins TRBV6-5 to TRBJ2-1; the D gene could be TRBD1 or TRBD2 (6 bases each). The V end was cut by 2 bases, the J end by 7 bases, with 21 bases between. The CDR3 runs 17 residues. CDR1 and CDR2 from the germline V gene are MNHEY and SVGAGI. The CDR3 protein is CASSYTGIQGGQNEQFF. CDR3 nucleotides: TGTGCCAGCAGTTACACAGGTATCCAGGGAGGACAGAATGAGCAGTTCTTC.